The rows below give T cell receptor beta chains drawn from one sample of a study of blood T cell repertoires in COVID-19. The table came from immunoSEQ multiplex PCR; TCRdb's copy has only in-frame clones and leaves some out. The table shows approximately 230,000 clones, with about 90% occurring only once. The sample comprised peripheral blood. These receptors were obtained from a man aged 80 or over with acute or convalescent COVID-19. The CDR3 runs from the conserved cysteine through the conserved F or W. A D gene is named only where the DNA matches it firmly. A clone size is listed for some rows: how often the clone was seen (once, few, many), or a class if it is expanded.

v_gene	len	d_gene	abundance	j_gene	CDR3nt	CDR3aa
TRBV5-4	13	-	-	TRBJ2-7	TGTGCCAGCAGCTTCCGGGACAACTACGAGCAGTACTTC	CASSFRDNYEQYF
TRBV7-9	13	TRBD2	few	TRBJ2-3	TGTGCCAGCAGCGTCGGGACTAGGGCCTCGCAGTATTTT	CASSVGTRASQYF
TRBV5-1	14	-	-	TRBJ2-7	TGCGCCAGCAGCTTGGGACTGGCCTCCTACGAGCAGTACTTC	CASSLGLASYEQYF
TRBV7-2	13	-	-	TRBJ1-1	TGTGCCAGCAGCTTAAGACAGGTTCCTTCCCCTCTTTTT	CASSLRQVPSPLF
TRBV7-9	18	TRBD1	once	TRBJ1-3	TGTGCCAGCAGCTCCCACAGGGGAGACGGCCTCTCTGGAAACACCATATATTTT	CASSSHRGDGLSGNTIYF
TRBV19	14	TRBD1	once	TRBJ1-2	TGTGCCAGTAGCGAACAGGGGCGAAACTATGGCTACACCTTC	CASSEQGRNYGYTF
TRBV19	16	TRBD2	-	TRBJ2-1	TGTGCCAGTAGTGTCTCGGGACTAGCGGGATCATATGAGCAGTTCTTC	CASSVSGLAGSYEQFF
TRBV3-1/TRBV3-2	15	-	few	TRBJ1-5	TGTGCCAGCAGCCAAGAAGCAGGGATCAATCAGCCCCAGCATTTT	CASSQEAGINQPQHF
TRBV3-1/TRBV3-2	13	-	-	TRBJ2-7	TGTGCCAGCTCTGGCAGAAGCTCCTACGAGCAGTACTTC	CASSGRSSYEQYF
TRBV6-5	13	-	-	TRBJ1-1	TGTGCCAGCAGGACCAGGCGGAACACTGAAGCTTTCTTT	CASRTRRNTEAFF
TRBV18	15	TRBD1	-	TRBJ2-7	TGTGCCAGCTCACCACCGGTGCAGGGGGTCCACGAGCAGTACTTC	CASSPPVQGVHEQYF
TRBV5-1	17	TRBD1	-	TRBJ1-2	TGCGCCAGCAGCCTGCAGGGGGCGACTTTCGTTGACTATGGCTACACCTTC	CASSLQGATFVDYGYTF
TRBV7-2	16	TRBD1	-	TRBJ2-7	TGTGCCAGCAGCCTTGTTAACTTACAGGGGGCCTACGAGCAGTACTTC	CASSLVNLQGAYEQYF
TRBV2	12	TRBD1	-	TRBJ2-7	TGTGCCAGCCGCCTCCTTACAGGGGACAAGGACTTC	CASRLLTGDKDF
TRBV5-1	15	TRBD1	-	TRBJ1-1	TGCGCCAGCAGCTCGAGCCCTGACAGGGAGACAGAAGCTTTCTTT	CASSSSPDRETEAFF
TRBV6-5	13	-	-	TRBJ1-2	TGTGCCAGCAGGAGGAGGCAGGACTATGGCTACACCTTC	CASRRRQDYGYTF
TRBV2	16	-	once	TRBJ1-2	TGTGCCAGCAGTGAGGCTCTCTCGTATCGGGGGAATGGCTACACCTTC	CASSEALSYRGNGYTF
TRBV11-2	14	TRBD2	-	TRBJ2-3	TGTGCCAGCACCCTAGCGGATATTACAGATACGCAGTATTTT	CASTLADITDTQYF
TRBV7-2	18	TRBD1	few	TRBJ1-1	TGTGCCAGCAGCTTAGTGGGGCTAGCAGGGGGGCTGAACACTGAAGCTTTCTTT	CASSLVGLAGGLNTEAFF
TRBV7-2	14	-	-	TRBJ2-3	TGTGCCAGCAGCCCCCTAAGCGGGACAGATACGCAGTATTTT	CASSPLSGTDTQYF
TRBV7-9	14	-	once	TRBJ1-5	TGTGCCAGCAGCTTGCAGGATAGCAATCAGCCCCAGCATTTT	CASSLQDSNQPQHF
TRBV2	15	TRBD2	once	TRBJ2-1	TGTGCCAGCAGTCCCGGACTAGCGGCTTACAATGAGCAGTTCTTC	CASSPGLAAYNEQFF
TRBV9	15	-	-	TRBJ1-4	TGTGCCAGCAGCCTCGGAGGGCAGGCTAATGAAAAACTGTTTTTT	CASSLGGQANEKLFF
TRBV3-1/TRBV3-2	18	TRBD2	-	TRBJ2-5	TGTGCCAGCAGCCAAGGTTGGGGACTAGCGGGGTTTCAAGAGACCCAGTACTTC	CASSQGWGLAGFQETQYF
TRBV5-1	14	-	-	TRBJ1-2	TGCGCCAGCAGCGCAGGGCCGGCGGGATATGGCTACACCTTC	CASSAGPAGYGYTF
TRBV7-2	18	TRBD2	-	TRBJ2-6	TGTGCCAGCAGCTTGGGACTAGCGGGGATCTCTGGGGCCAACGTCCTGACTTTC	CASSLGLAGISGANVLTF
TRBV6-4	16	TRBD2	once	TRBJ2-4	TGTGCCAGACACGAAAGGACTAGCGGGGGAATTAACATTCAGTACTTC	CARHERTSGGINIQYF
TRBV10-3	15	-	-	TRBJ2-7	TGTGCCATCAGCGGCTTGGGGGACAACCCCTACGAGCAGTACTTC	CAISGLGDNPYEQYF
TRBV7-3	15	-	-	TRBJ2-3	TGTGCCAGCAGCTTAGTGGGAGGCGGGGCAGATACGCAGTATTTT	CASSLVGGGADTQYF
TRBV4-1	16	-	-	TRBJ1-1	TGCGCCAGCAGCCAAGAGTCGGTAAGGGGGAACACTGAAGCTTTCTTT	CASSQESVRGNTEAFF